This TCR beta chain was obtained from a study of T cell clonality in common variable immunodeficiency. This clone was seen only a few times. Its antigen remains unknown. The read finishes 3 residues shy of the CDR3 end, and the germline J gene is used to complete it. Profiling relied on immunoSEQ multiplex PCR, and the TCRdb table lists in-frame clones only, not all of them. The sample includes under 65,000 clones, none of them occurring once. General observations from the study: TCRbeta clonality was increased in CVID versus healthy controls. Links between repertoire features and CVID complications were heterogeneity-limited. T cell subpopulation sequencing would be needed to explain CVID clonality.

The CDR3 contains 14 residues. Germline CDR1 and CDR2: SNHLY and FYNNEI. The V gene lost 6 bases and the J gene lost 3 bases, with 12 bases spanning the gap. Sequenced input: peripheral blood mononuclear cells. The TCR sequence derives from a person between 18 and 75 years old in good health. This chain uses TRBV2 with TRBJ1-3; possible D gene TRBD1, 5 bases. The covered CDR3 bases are TGTGCCAGCAGCGAGACAGCATATGGAAACACC. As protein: CASSETAYGNT. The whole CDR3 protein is CASSETAYGNTIYF.